This T cell receptor beta chain was observed in a study of blood T cells in healthy people across ages. Whole-study findings and limits: Nothing was known about donor CMV status, and this possibly confounded expanded clonotype changes.

Alongside a J-beta primer mix, a sample-barcoded 5' primer served in a second PCR lasting about 7 to 12 cycles. TCRdb analysed the 5' RACE reads with MiXCR anew, one entry per CDR3 protein. The sample holds 900,000 to 950,000 distinct CDR3 sequences; just under 30% are singletons and the top ten take roughly 10%. Germline CDR1 SGHRS, CDR2 YFSETQ. CDR3 length: 14 residues. V lost 0 bases, J lost 4 bases, and 11 bases lay in between. This clonotype was observed a handful of times. What it recognizes is unknown. These data were likewise used in another study, on T cells of mothers and their children. In that study: Both sample barcodes and 2-4 random nucleotides came from the M1S primer of the second PCR.

The chain couples TRBV5-1 to TRBJ2-7; weak D call: TRBD1 (6 bases). The receptor's source is a woman aged 40 to 50 in good health. Input material: blood. For the CDR3, the DNA is TGCGCCAGCAGCTTGGGTGGGACACTGTACGAGCAGTACTTC. Its translation: CASSLGGTLYEQYF.